Following are 8 T cell receptor beta chains from one sample sequenced in a study of long-term antiretroviral therapy in people with HIV (dated by TCRdb to between 2020 and 2023). Sequencing of the TRB variable region was done with the immunoSEQ hsTCRB v3.0 assay at survey level resolution. This immuneACCESS table, as held by TCRdb, lists in-frame sequences with V and J called but not all clones. Of the missing ones, under half trace to an unresolved V gene in checked studies; the others have no known cause. This sample gives 42,000 or so clones in total; 85% to 90% of them show up just once. The top ten hold 5.5% to 6.5% of the sample. The sample here was unsorted PBMCs, taken 3.1 years after starting antiretroviral therapy. These receptors originate from a woman between 50 and 59 years old with HIV.

This clone occurred a few times. J is TRBJ2-1 and V is TRBV5-6, with TRBD1 as a possible D gene (6 bases). The CDR3 consists of 16 residues. Looked up from germline, CDR1 is SGHDT and CDR2 is YYEEEE. V lost 2 bases and J 0 bases, leaving 12 bases between the germline ends. The CDR3 bases are TGTGCCAGCAGCTTTGACAGGTCTAGCTCCTACAATGAGCAGTTCTTC. Its translation is CASSFDRSSSYNEQFF.

This clone came up a few times. The rearrangement uses TRBV27 and TRBJ1-6; no clear D. This CDR3 is 12 amino acids long. Trimming stripped 6 bases from V and 6 bases from J, with 6 bases between. Germline-derived CDR1 and CDR2 are MNHEY and SMNVEV (reference sequence). The CDR3 is CASRGFNSPLHF. CDR3 coding DNA: TGTGCCAGCAGGGGGTTTAATTCACCCCTCCACTTT.

The V and J genes are TRBV19 and TRBJ2-5, with TRBD1 matching 8 bases. The junction had 6 bases not matched to a gene; V was cut back by 2 bases and J by 1 base. CDR3 length: 16 residues. In germline, CDR1 is LNHDA, CDR2 SQIVND (reference sequence). CDR3 sequence: CASSISAQGAQETQYF. The CDR3 DNA reads TGTGCCAGTAGTATAAGCGCGCAGGGGGCCCAAGAGACCCAGTACTTC. Full variable domain (outside the CDR3, taken from reference TRBV19 and TRBJ2-5): DGGITQSPKYLFRKEGQNVTLSCEQNLNHDAMYWYRQDPGQGLRLIYYSQIVNDFQKGDIAEGYSVSREKKESFPLTVTSAQKNPTAFYLCASSISAQGAQETQYFGPGTRLLVL.

This sequence joins TRBV20-1 and TRBJ2-7; D is tentatively TRBD1 or TRBD2 (5 bases each). CDR3 size: 10 residues. Trimming pared 4 bases from V and 5 bases from J, leaving 6 bases between. Germline-derived CDR1 and CDR2 are DFQATT and SNEGSKA (reference sequence). The CDR3 DNA follows: TGCAGTGCTAAGGGACACGAGCAGTACTTC. As protein: CSAKGHEQYF.

The chain is built from TRBV9 and TRBJ2-2; a weak D match, TRBD1 (6 bases). V dropped 3 bases and J dropped 2 bases, with 11 bases sitting between them. CDR1 is SGDLS and CDR2 is YYNGEE in the germline V gene. CDR3 size: 15 residues. The CDR3 bases are TGTGCCAGCAGCGACAAGACAGGTAACACCGGGGAGCTGTTTTTT. Amino acid sequence: CASSDKTGNTGELFF. The whole variable domain, filled in from reference TRBV9 and TRBJ2-2, reads DSGVTQTPKHLITATGQRVTLRCSPRSGDLSVYWYQQSLDQGLQFLIQYYNGEERAKGNILERFSAQQFPDLHSELNLSSLELGDSALYFCASSDKTGNTGELFFGEGSRLTVL.

The rearrangement joins TRBV2 to TRBJ1-2, with 7 positions matching TRBD1. The CDR3 is 17 amino acids. The junction had 16 bases not matched to a gene; V was cut back by 2 bases and J by 7 bases. The germline V gene encodes CDR1 SNHLY and CDR2 FYNNEI. DNA of the CDR3: TGTGCCAGCAGTGAATTAGGGACAGAGGGTCATGGTGGTGGCTACACCTTC. It is translated as CASSELGTEGHGGGYTF.

This chain links TRBV30 with TRBJ1-4, with D unclear. V shed 0 bases and J shed 4 bases, with 12 bases lying between them. The length of the CDR3 is 15 residues. Looked up from germline, CDR1 is GTSNPN and CDR2 is SVGIG (reference sequence). CDR3 DNA sequence: TGTGCCTGGAGTGTATTGTCATGGTATAATGAAAAACTGTTTTTT. Its translation: CAWSVLSWYNEKLFF.

As to this clone: Distinct nucleotide sequences in the sample also encode this CDR3. The rearrangement links TRBV6-5 to TRBJ1-3; the match to TRBD1 covers 8 bases. V was pared by 0 bases and J by 3 bases, with 4 bases of the junction left unmatched. The CDR3 is 16 amino acids. Germline CDR1 reads MNHEY; CDR2 reads SVGAGI. The CDR3 coding sequence is TGTGCCAGCAGTTACTCTCGCAGGGGGCATGGAAACACCATATATTTT. Protein sequence: CASSYSRRGHGNTIYF.